Presented here are 21 T cell receptor beta chains from one specimen sequenced in a study of cytomegalovirus exposure and HLA in healthy donors. Use of 60 Vbeta and 13 Jbeta primers characterized the PCR. Sequenced by immunoSEQ multiplex PCR; TCRdb stores in-frame clones only, minus some. The table has 55,000 to 80,000 clones, roughly 82% seen once. Sequenced sample: PBMCs. The receptors derive from a man between 18 and 29 years old in good health and CMV-seronegative.

This sequence joins TRBV5-6 and TRBJ1-2; TRBD1 matches 7 bases. Germline CDR1 and CDR2: SGHDT and YYEEEE. V shed 4 bases, J shed 13 bases, and the junction held 10 bases outside the gene matches. The CDR3 loop spans 12 amino acids. The CDR3 nucleotides are TGTGCCAGCAGCCTCAACGGGGACAGAAGCACCTTC. Protein product: CASSLNGDRSTF. The entire variable domain, with the rest obtained from reference TRBV5-6 and TRBJ1-2, is as follows: DAGVTQSPTHLIKTRGQQVTLRCSPKSGHDTVSWYQQALGQGPQFIFQYYEEEERQRGNFPDRFSGHQFPNYSSELNVNALLLGDSALYLCASSLNGDRSTFGSGTRLTVV.

V is TRBV6-5 and J is TRBJ1-5; D not certain. The CDR3 spans 13 residues. Germline CDR1 is MNHEY and CDR2 is SVGAGI. V was cut by 6 bases and J by 3 bases, with 9 bases left in between. The DNA of the CDR3 is TGTGCCAGCAGCACAGAACACAATCAGCCCCAGCATTTT. This codes for CASSTEHNQPQHF.

Concerning this clone itself: The junction and the germline gene differ at one end; a read error may be behind it. The chain joins TRBV11-2 to TRBJ2-5, with D possibly being TRBD2 (6 bases). Germline V CDR1 and CDR2: SGHAT, FQNNGV. The CDR3 loop spans 17 amino acids. Here the CDR3 DNA reads TGTGCCGGCAGCCCCTCAGGAAGCGGGTTTCGAAAAGAGACCCAGTACTTC. It codes for CAGSPSGSGFRKETQYF.

The chain couples TRBV9 to TRBJ2-1, with 7 positions matching TRBD2. Germline CDR1 is SGDLS and CDR2 is YYNGEE. This CDR3 comprises 16 residues. V lost 2 bases and J lost 8; bases outside the gene matches: 13. In nucleotides, the CDR3 is TGTGCCAGCAGCGTTAGTGGGGGGGGTACCAAGGATGAGCAGTTCTTC. Encoded protein: CASSVSGGGTKDEQFF.

This chain uses TRBV29-1 with TRBJ1-1; 7 bases are a match to TRBD1. This CDR3 spans 15 amino acids. The germline CDR1 and CDR2 sequences are SQVTM and ANQGSEA. V shed 4 bases and J 5 bases; nucleotides not matched to a gene: 13. The CDR3 DNA is TGCAGCGTTGTAGCCGTCAGGGGGATTGATACTGAAGCTTTCTTT. It translates to CSVVAVRGIDTEAFF.

The rearrangement uses TRBV7-2 and TRBJ1-1; D is unresolved. The CDR3 runs 12 residues. CDR1 SGHTA and CDR2 FQGNSA come from the germline V gene. V gave up 3 bases and J gave up 2 bases, with 4 bases separating them. DNA for the CDR3: TGTGCCAGCAGCTTTGGCAACACTGAAGCTTTCTTT. This sequence encodes CASSFGNTEAFF. Filled out from reference TRBV7-2 and TRBJ1-1, the complete variable domain reads GAGVSQSPSNKVTEKGKDVELRCDPISGHTALYWYRQSLGQGLEFLIYFQGNSAPDKSGLPSDRFSAERTGGSVSTLTIQRTQQEDSAVYLCASSFGNTEAFFGQGTRLTVV.

The J gene is TRBJ2-7, the V gene TRBV7-6, with TRBD2 matching over 9 bases. V shed 5 bases and J 3 bases; nucleotides not matched to a gene: 5. Germline CDR1 and CDR2: SGHVS and FNYEAQ. The CDR3 is 14 amino acids. CDR3 nucleotide sequence: TGTGCCAGCAGCCCCCGACTAGCGGACTACGAGCAGTACTTC. Encoded protein: CASSPRLADYEQYF.

The chain is built from TRBV25-1 and TRBJ1-1; D ambiguous. CDR3 length: 12 residues. V dropped 8 bases and J dropped 0 bases, with 7 bases sitting between them. Germline-derived CDR1 and CDR2 are MGHDK and SYGVNS. CDR3 coding DNA: TGTGCCAGCTCGCGAGTGAACACTGAAGCTTTCTTT. It translates to CASSRVNTEAFF. The complete variable domain, with remaining parts taken from reference TRBV25-1 and TRBJ1-1, reads EADIYQTPRYLVIGTGKKITLECSQTMGHDKMYWYQQDPGMELHLIHYSYGVNSTEKGDLSSESTVSRIRTEHFPLTLESARPSHTSQYLCASSRVNTEAFFGQGTRLTVV.

This chain uses TRBV28 with TRBJ1-4; D gene ambiguous. Germline CDR1 is MDHEN and CDR2 is SYDVKM. The CDR3 extends over 12 amino acids. The ends were cut back, 5 bases at V and 5 bases at J, with 6 bases in the middle. CDR3 sequence: CASSVQNEKLFF. DNA of the CDR3: TGTGCCAGCAGTGTCCAAAATGAAAAACTGTTTTTT.

This chain connects TRBV2 to TRBJ2-1; D gene unclear. Trimming stripped 3 bases from V and 1 base from J, with 7 bases between. CDR3 length: 14 amino acids. Germline assignment: CDR1 SNHLY and CDR2 FYNNEI. Here the CDR3 DNA reads TGTGCCAGCAGTGACCCGGGTTCCTACAATGAGCAGTTCTTC. Residues: CASSDPGSYNEQFF.

The V call is TRBV11-1, the J call TRBJ2-2; TRBD2 agrees at 10 bases. This CDR3 region has 16 residues. The ends lost 1 base at V and 5 bases at J; junction bases unmatched: 4. Germline lookup yields CDR1 SGHAT and CDR2 FQDESV (reference sequence). CDR3 DNA: TGTGCCAGCAGCTTAGAACTAGCGGGGAAAACCGGGGAGCTGTTTTTT. This gives the protein CASSLELAGKTGELFF.

The sample holds a few counts of this clone. The CDR3 is CASSLRAGFGEKLFF. In nucleotides, the CDR3 is TGTGCCAGCAGCTTGAGGGCAGGGTTTGGTGAAAAACTGTTTTTT. The chain uses TRBV5-6 and TRBJ1-4; D may be TRBD1 (5 bases). The ends were cut back, 1 base at V and 7 bases at J, with 14 bases in the middle. Per the germline V gene, CDR1 is SGHDT and CDR2 is YYEEEE. There are 15 residues in the CDR3.

The CDR3 DNA reads as TGTGCCAGCAGCTTAATGGTGGGGCAGTCCTACGAGCAGTACTTC. As protein: CASSLMVGQSYEQYF. The V gene is TRBV7-3, the J gene TRBJ2-7, with D perhaps matching TRBD1 (5 bases). The CDR3 is made up of 15 amino acids. In germline, CDR1 is SGHTA, CDR2 FQGTGA. The ends were cut back, 1 base at V and 1 base at J, with 11 bases in the middle.

This chain connects TRBV29-1 to TRBJ2-1; D is unclear. The germline V gene encodes CDR1 SQVTM and CDR2 ANQGSEA. The CDR3 contains 12 residues. Trimming removed 0 bases at V and 6 bases at J, with 6 bases between. CDR3 residues: CSVEDWLNEQFF. The CDR3 DNA sequence: TGCAGCGTTGAAGATTGGCTCAATGAGCAGTTCTTC.

The CDR3 DNA follows: TGTGCCAGCAGTTTCACTGTTGGACAGGGGCACCAGCCCCAGCATTTT. As protein: CASSFTVGQGHQPQHF. The V and J genes are TRBV28 and TRBJ1-5, with 9 bases matching TRBD1. Germline-derived CDR1 and CDR2 are MDHEN and SYDVKM. The CDR3 consists of 16 residues. The V and J ends lost 3 bases and 7 bases, in that order; junction bases with no gene match: 10. The entire variable domain, with the rest obtained from reference TRBV28 and TRBJ1-5, is as follows: DVKVTQSSRYLVKRTGEKVFLECVQDMDHENMFWYRQDPGLGLRLIYFSYDVKMKEKGDIPEGYSVSREKKERFSLILESASTNQTSMYLCASSFTVGQGHQPQHFGDGTRLSIL.

The V and J genes are TRBV19 and TRBJ2-3, with D perhaps TRBD2 (6 bases). This CDR3 is 14 amino acids long. V lost 10 bases, J lost 0 bases, and 14 bases lay in between. CDR1 is LNHDA, CDR2 SQIVND, per germline (reference sequence). The CDR3 reads CATTLGTSTDTQYF. As DNA, the CDR3 is TGTGCCACCACGTTGGGGACTAGCACAGATACGCAGTATTTT.

This clone has just one count. The genes are TRBV4-1 and TRBJ2-1; no firm D call. The CDR3 contains 11 residues. Germline values: CDR1 MGHRA, CDR2 YSYEKL. The V end was cut by 4 bases, the J end by 10 bases, with 8 bases between. The CDR3 loop is CASSPGYEQFF. DNA of the CDR3: TGCGCCAGCAGCCCGGGTTACGAGCAGTTCTTC.

This clone appeared once. This chain links TRBV27 with TRBJ1-1; 8 nucleotides match TRBD1. Looked up from germline, CDR1 is MNHEY and CDR2 is SMNVEV (reference sequence). V gave up 6 bases and J gave up 4 bases; unmatched junction bases: 1. The CDR3 is 12 amino acids. CDR3 sequence (DNA): TGTGCCAGCAGACAGGGGGGCACTGAAGCTTTCTTT. Translated, it gives CASRQGGTEAFF.

V gene TRBV9 combines with J gene TRBJ2-3, with 11 bases matching TRBD2. The V and J ends lost 4 bases and 6 bases, in that order; junction bases with no gene match: 10. Germline-derived CDR1 and CDR2 are SGDLS and YYNGEE. The CDR3 totals 16 residues. The CDR3 region is CASSPLAGGLVDTQYF. CDR3 nucleotides: TGTGCCAGCAGCCCATTAGCGGGAGGGCTGGTGGATACGCAGTATTTT.

V usage is TRBV5-1 and J usage is TRBJ2-3, with a weak D call TRBD1 (6 bases). Trimming pared 8 bases from V and 0 bases from J, leaving 16 bases between. In germline, CDR1 is SGHRS, CDR2 YFSETQ. The CDR3 runs to 15 residues. CDR3 amino acids: CASTRGEPSTDTQYF. The CDR3 nucleotides read TGCGCCAGTACCAGGGGCGAACCTAGCACAGATACGCAGTATTTT. Variable domain in full (rest from reference TRBV5-1 and TRBJ2-3): KAGVTQTPRYLIKTRGQQVTLSCSPISGHRSVSWYQQTPGQGLQFLFEYFSETQRNKGNFPGRFSGRQFSNSRSEMNVSTLELGDSALYLCASTRGEPSTDTQYFGPGTRLTVL.

Written as DNA, the CDR3 is TGTGCCAGCAGGCAGGGGGACACCGGGGAGCTGTTTTTT. This codes for CASRQGDTGELFF. The chain carries TRBV2 and TRBJ2-2; 7 nucleotides agree with TRBD1. This CDR3 is 13 amino acids long. The ends lost 6 bases at V and 3 bases at J; junction bases unmatched: 1. Germline lookup yields CDR1 SNHLY and CDR2 FYNNEI.